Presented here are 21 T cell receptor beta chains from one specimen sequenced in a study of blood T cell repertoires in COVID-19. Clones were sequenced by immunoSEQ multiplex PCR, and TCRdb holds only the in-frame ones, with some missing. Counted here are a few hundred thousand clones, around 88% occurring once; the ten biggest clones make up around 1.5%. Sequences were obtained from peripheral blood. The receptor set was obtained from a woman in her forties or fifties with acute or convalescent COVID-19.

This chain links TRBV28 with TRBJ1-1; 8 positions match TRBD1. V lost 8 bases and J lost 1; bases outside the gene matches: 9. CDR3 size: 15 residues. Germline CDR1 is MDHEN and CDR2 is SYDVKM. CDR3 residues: CASPNPDRENTEAFF. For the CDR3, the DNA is TGTGCCAGCCCCAACCCGGACAGGGAGAACACTGAAGCTTTCTTT.

Here the CDR3 reads CASSLTGGQGYEQYF. The CDR3 region has the DNA TGTGCCAGCAGCTTAACGGGCGGACAGGGTTACGAGCAGTACTTC. This chain joins TRBV7-3 and TRBJ2-7; 8 bases are a match to TRBD1. Per germline, CDR1 SGHTA and CDR2 FQGTGA. V was clipped by 0 bases and J by 4 bases; unmatched bases: 5. This CDR3 has 15 residues. Variable domain in full (rest from reference TRBV7-3 and TRBJ2-7): GAGVSQTPSNKVTEKGKYVELRCDPISGHTALYWYRQSLGQGPEFLIYFQGTGAADDSGLPNDRFFAVRPEGSVSTLKIQRTERGDSAVYLCASSLTGGQGYEQYFGPGTRLTVT.

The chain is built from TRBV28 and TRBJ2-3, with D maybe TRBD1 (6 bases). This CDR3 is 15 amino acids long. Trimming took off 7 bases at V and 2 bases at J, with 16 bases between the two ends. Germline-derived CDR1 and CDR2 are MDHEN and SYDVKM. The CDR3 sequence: CASTSGDKHTDTQYF. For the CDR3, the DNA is TGTGCCAGCACCTCCGGGGACAAGCACACAGATACGCAGTATTTT.

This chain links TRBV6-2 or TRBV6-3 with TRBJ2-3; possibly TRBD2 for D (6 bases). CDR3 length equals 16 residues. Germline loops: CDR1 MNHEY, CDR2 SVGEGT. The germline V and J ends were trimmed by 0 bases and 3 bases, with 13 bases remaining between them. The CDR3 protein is CASSYSGGVVTDTQYF. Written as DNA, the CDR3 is TGTGCCAGCAGTTACTCGGGGGGAGTGGTGACAGATACGCAGTATTTT.

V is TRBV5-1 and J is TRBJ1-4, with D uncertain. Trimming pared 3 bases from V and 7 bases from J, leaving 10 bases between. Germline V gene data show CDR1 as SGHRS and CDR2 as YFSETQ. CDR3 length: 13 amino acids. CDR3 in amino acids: CASSSEGGEKLFF. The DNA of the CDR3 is TGCGCCAGCAGCTCTGAGGGAGGTGAAAAACTGTTTTTT.

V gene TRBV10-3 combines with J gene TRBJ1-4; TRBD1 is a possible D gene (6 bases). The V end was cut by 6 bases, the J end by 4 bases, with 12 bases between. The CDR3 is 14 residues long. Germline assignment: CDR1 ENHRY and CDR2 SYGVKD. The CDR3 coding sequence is TGTGCCATCAGATCCGGGACACATAATGAAAAACTGTTTTTT. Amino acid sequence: CAIRSGTHNEKLFF.

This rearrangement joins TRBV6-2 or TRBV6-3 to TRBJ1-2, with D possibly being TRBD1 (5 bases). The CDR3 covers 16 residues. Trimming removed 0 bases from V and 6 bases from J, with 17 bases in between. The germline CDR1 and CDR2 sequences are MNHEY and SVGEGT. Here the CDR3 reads CASSYSGREALDGYTF. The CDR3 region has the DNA TGTGCCAGCAGTTACTCCGGCAGGGAGGCGTTGGATGGCTACACCTTC.

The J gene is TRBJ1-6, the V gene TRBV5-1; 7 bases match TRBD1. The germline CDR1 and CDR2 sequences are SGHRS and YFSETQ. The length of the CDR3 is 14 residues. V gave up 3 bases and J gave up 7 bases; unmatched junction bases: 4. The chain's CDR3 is CASSSGTVNSPLHF. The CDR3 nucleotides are TGCGCCAGCAGCTCCGGGACAGTCAATTCACCCCTCCACTTT. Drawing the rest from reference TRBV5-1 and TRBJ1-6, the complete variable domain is KAGVTQTPRYLIKTRGQQVTLSCSPISGHRSVSWYQQTPGQGLQFLFEYFSETQRNKGNFPGRFSGRQFSNSRSEMNVSTLELGDSALYLCASSSGTVNSPLHFGNGTRLTVT.

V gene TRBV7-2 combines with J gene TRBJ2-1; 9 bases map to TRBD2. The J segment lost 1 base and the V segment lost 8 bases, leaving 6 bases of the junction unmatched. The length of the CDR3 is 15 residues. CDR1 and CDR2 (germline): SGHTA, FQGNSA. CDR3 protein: CASGVSGSSYNEQFF. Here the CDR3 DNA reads TGTGCCAGCGGGGTTAGCGGGAGTTCCTACAATGAGCAGTTCTTC.

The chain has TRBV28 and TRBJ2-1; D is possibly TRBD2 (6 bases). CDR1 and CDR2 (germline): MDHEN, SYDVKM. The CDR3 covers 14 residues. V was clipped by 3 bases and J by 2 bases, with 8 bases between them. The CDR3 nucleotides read TGTGCCAGCAGTTTGAGGGAGGCCTACAATGAGCAGTTCTTC. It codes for CASSLREAYNEQFF.

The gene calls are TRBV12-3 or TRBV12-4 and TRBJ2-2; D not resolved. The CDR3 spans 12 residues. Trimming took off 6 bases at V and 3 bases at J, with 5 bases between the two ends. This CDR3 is CASSRDTGELFF. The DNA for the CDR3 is TGTGCCAGCAGCCGGGACACCGGGGAGCTGTTTTTT.

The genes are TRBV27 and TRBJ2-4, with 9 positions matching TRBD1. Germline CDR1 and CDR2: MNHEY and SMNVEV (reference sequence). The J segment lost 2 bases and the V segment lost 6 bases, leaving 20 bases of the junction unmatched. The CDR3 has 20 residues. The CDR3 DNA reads TGTGCCAGCAGCCCACCGCCGTGGACAGGGGCTGGCGTATCCAAAAACATTCAGTACTTC. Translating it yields CASSPPPWTGAGVSKNIQYF.

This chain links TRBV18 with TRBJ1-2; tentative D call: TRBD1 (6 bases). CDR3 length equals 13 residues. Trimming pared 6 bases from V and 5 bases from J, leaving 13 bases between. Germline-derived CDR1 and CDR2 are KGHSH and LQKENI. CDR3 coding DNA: TGTGCCAGCTCGCCAAACAGGGAGTATGGCTACACCTTC. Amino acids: CASSPNREYGYTF.

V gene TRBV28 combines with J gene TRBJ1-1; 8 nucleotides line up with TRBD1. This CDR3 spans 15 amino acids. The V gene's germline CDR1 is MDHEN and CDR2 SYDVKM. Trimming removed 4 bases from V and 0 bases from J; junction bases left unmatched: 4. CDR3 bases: TGTGCCAGCAGTTCTTGGACAGGGTTGAACACTGAAGCTTTCTTT. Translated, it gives CASSSWTGLNTEAFF.

As DNA, the CDR3 is TGTGCCACCAGCCCCACCCACAGAGCCACCGGGGAGCTGTTTTTT. This translates into CATSPTHRATGELFF. The V gene is TRBV24-1, the J gene TRBJ2-2; D is ambiguous. The germline V gene encodes CDR1 KGHDR and CDR2 SFDVKD. V lost 7 bases and J 4 bases, leaving 15 bases between the germline ends. This CDR3 is built from 15 residues.

CDR3 nucleotides: TGTGCCACCAGTGATTTGACTAGCGGGAACGCAGATACGCAGTATTTT. It codes for CATSDLTSGNADTQYF. The rearrangement links TRBV24-1 to TRBJ2-3; 10 nucleotides match TRBD2. Trimming at V came to 0 bases and at J to 4 bases, leaving 3 bases not matched to a gene. CDR1 is KGHDR and CDR2 is SFDVKD in the germline V gene. The CDR3 loop spans 16 amino acids.

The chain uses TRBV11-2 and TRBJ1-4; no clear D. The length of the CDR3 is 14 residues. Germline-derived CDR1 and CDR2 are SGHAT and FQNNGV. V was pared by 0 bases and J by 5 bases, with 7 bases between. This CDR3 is CASSLETVNEKLFF. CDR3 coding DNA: TGTGCCAGCAGCTTAGAAACAGTCAATGAAAAACTGTTTTTT.

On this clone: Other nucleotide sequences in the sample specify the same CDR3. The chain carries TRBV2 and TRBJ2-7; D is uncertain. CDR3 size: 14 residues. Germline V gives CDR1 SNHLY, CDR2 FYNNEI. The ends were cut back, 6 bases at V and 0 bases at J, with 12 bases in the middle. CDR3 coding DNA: TGTGCCAGCAGCGACCCAGGTAGCTCCTACGAGCAGTACTTC. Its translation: CASSDPGSSYEQYF.

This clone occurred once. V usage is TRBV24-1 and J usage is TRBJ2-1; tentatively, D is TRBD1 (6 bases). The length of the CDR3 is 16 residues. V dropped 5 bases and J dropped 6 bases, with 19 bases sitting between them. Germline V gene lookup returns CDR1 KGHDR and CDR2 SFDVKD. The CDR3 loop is CATSGGHLGLVNEQFF. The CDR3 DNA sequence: TGTGCCACCAGTGGGGGACACTTGGGTTTGGTCAATGAGCAGTTCTTC.

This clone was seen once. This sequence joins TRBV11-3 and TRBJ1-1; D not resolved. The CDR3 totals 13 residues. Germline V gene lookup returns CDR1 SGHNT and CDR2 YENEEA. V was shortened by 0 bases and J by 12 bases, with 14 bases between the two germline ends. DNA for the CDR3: TGTGCCAGCAGCTTAGACCCTCTATCGATGACTTTCTTT. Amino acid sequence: CASSLDPLSMTFF.

This CDR3 reads CASSAREALNTGELFF. CDR3 nucleotide sequence: TGTGCCAGCAGCGCTAGGGAGGCTTTGAACACCGGGGAGCTGTTTTTT. The chain uses TRBV9 and TRBJ2-2; D may be TRBD2 (6 bases). The CDR3 runs to 16 residues. V was shortened by 3 bases and J by 1 base, with 13 bases between the two germline ends. Germline V gives CDR1 SGDLS, CDR2 YYNGEE.